Listed here is a single TCR beta chain. The data derive from a study of CD8 T cells in ankylosing spondylitis. TCRdb processed the 5' RACE reads anew with MiXCR; each CDR3 protein has one entry. Of fewer than 200,000 distinct CDR3 sequences in the sample, around a sixth are singletons; the top ten hold more than 3.5%. This CDR3 has 13 residues. Germline loops: CDR1 LGHNA, CDR2 YSLEER. Trimming took 0 bases from V and 4 from J, leaving 7 bases between them. Sequencing was done on a sample of blood, either unsorted or a sorted T cell fraction (not recorded which). This receptor was identified in a male donor between 10 and 30 years old with ankylosing spondylitis or in good health (not recorded which). The chain is built from TRBV4-3 and TRBJ2-7; no firm D call. The CDR3 DNA reads TGCGCCAGCAGCCAAGATATGGGGTACGAGCAGTACTTC. Its protein is CASSQDMGYEQYF.